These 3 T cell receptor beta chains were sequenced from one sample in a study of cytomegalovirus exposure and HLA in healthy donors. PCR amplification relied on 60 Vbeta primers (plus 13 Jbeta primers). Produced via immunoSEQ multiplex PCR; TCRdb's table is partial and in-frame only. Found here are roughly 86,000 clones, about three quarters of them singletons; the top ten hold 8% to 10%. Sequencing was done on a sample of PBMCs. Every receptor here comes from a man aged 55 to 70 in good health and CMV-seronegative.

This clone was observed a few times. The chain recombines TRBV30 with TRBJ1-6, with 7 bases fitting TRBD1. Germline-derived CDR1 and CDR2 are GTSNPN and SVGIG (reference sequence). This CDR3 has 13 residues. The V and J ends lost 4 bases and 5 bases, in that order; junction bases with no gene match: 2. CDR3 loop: CAWTGQHNSPLHF. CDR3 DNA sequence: TGTGCCTGGACGGGACAGCATAATTCACCCCTCCACTTT.

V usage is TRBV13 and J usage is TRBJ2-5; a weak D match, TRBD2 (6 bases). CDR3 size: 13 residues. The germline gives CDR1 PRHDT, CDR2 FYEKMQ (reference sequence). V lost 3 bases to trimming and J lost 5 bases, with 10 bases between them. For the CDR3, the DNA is TGTGCCAGCAGCTTTGGGCGGGACGAGACCCAGTACTTC. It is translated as CASSFGRDETQYF.

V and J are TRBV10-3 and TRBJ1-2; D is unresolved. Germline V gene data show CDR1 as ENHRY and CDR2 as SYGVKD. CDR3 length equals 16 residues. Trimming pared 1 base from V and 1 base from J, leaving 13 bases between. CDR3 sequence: CAISEYYDANNYGYTF. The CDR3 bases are TGTGCCATCAGTGAGTACTACGACGCCAATAACTATGGCTACACCTTC.